Listed here is a single TCR beta chain. Its antigen specificity is not known. Base qualities are not provided; no much larger clone lies one nucleotide away. In the first month after transplant, blood samples were collected up to 4 times, and after that at least monthly when available. This sample is drawn from a study of graft-versus-host responses after intestinal transplantation (dated by TCRdb to the early 2020s). About the investigation overall: Multivisceral, liver-intestinal, or isolated intestinal transplants were received by the recipients. Every recipient was given anti-thymocyte globulin induction, followed by about three years of maintenance tacrolimus and steroids. After intestinal transplantation, graft-versus-host and host-versus-graft alloreactive T cell clones were followed in the graft, circulation and bone marrow using bulk TCR-beta CDR3 sequencing. To identify alloreactive clones, pre-transplant mixed lymphocyte reaction products were sequenced and then compared with unstimulated pre-transplant donor and recipient T cells. Of the roughly 24 intestinal transplant recipients enrolled in the cohort, one of whom was a retransplant, 3 patients without pretransplant specimens were excluded. A peak of at least 4% donor T cells among recipient peripheral blood mononuclear cells was the definition used for donor T cell macrochimerism. Instead of going to the commercial service, samples from a few later patients were sequenced in-house on an Illumina MiSeq and processed with MiXCR.

Libraries were made using the immunoSEQ multiplex PCR assay. For most patients, genomic DNA was subjected to high-throughput TCR-beta CDR3 sequencing by Adaptive Biotechnologies. From the authors' description of their analysis: TCR sequencing data for over 15 patients were retrieved from Adaptive's ImmunoSEQ software; a few other patients were processed with MiXCR and VDJtools. Because the origin of CDR3 nucleotide sequences shared between donor and recipient could not be assigned, those sequences were removed. Alloreactive clones required at least 2-fold expansion over unstimulated cells and minimum CFSE-low frequency of 0.002% (template counts) or 0.001% (read counts). Clones detected in sequenced pre-transplant spleen, lymph node, or MLR CFSE-low populations of the donor or recipient were defined as mappable. Cumulative frequency of alloreactive clones was calculated as a percentage of all sequences weighted by copy number. Not all clones reach the TCRdb copy of this immuneACCESS table, which keeps in-frame sequences only. Checked studies attribute under half of the gap to unresolved V genes and leave the rest unexplained. D and trimming come from the DNA, and the V and J calls and clone size come from that table. For this sample there are tens of thousands of clones; about four fifths appear just once. Of the sample, 3.5% to 4.5% falls within the top ten clones.

The cysteine opens and the phenylalanine closes a CDR3 of 15 amino acids. The entry retains the CDR3 DNA only, 45 bases that are in frame from base 1. Clipping removes 0 bases from V and 0 bases from J, with 0 as the unmatched junction base count. The germline V gene provides CDR1 LGHNA and CDR2 YNFKEQ. Summary of the overall study and its limitations: GvH clones were detected in recipient bone marrow, and some appeared earlier in ileal mucosa or blood, consistent with an intestinal mucosal origin. In the allografts of patients with donor T cell macrochimerism, GvH to HvG T cell clonal ratios were high. Peak levels of circulating GvH clones were associated with declines in HvG clones early after transplant. The conclusions were limited by the relatively low number and heterogeneity of the intestinal transplant patients.

The receptor's source is a human patient who received an intestinal transplant, so some T cells may come from the graft donor. The chain couples TRBV4-2 to TRBJ2-7; 9 bases in the middle match TRBD2. The specimen comprised PBMCs, sampled around 1,000 days after transplant. The nucleotides read TGTGCCAGCAGCCAAGAGACTAGCGGCTCCTACGAGCAGTACTTC. It codes for CASSQETSGSYEQYF.